These T cell receptor beta chains were read from a single sample in a study of patients and donors after allogeneic stem cell transplantation. TCRdb analysed the RT-PCR reads with MiXCR anew, one entry per CDR3 protein. The sample has 150,000 to 200,000 distinct CDR3 sequences, about 32% seen once; the top ten hold 2.5% to 3.5%. The sample consisted of blood, either unsorted or a sorted T cell fraction (not recorded which). The receptors were sampled from a human donor who was either an allogeneic HSCT recipient or a stem cell or donor lymphocyte infusion donor (not recorded which). It is not recorded whose cells these are; they may come from a transplant donor. Each CDR3 is given with its conserved first and last residue. Fields, in order: CDR3 length, V gene, J gene, D gene, clone size, CDR3 DNA, CDR3 protein. The D gene is left open where the match is weak. A row's size may be missing; if present it is once, few, many or a size class.

CDR3 length: 17
V gene: TRBV7-9
J gene: TRBJ2-1
D gene: TRBD2
clone size: .
CDR3 DNA: TGTGCCAGCAGCTTAGCGGCCGCTAGCGGGGCCTACAATGAGCAGTTCTTC
CDR3 protein: CASSLAAASGAYNEQFF

CDR3 length: 15
V gene: TRBV20-1
J gene: TRBJ2-3
D gene: TRBD2
clone size: .
CDR3 DNA: TGCAGTGCTAGAGGTCCTAGCGGGAAGGGTGATACGCAGTATTTT
CDR3 protein: CSARGPSGKGDTQYF

CDR3 length: 16
V gene: TRBV27
J gene: TRBJ2-7
D gene: .
clone size: .
CDR3 DNA: TGTGCCAGCAGCCTTTCTCGGGGCTTCGGCTTATACGAGCAGTACTTC
CDR3 protein: CASSLSRGFGLYEQYF

CDR3 length: 18
V gene: TRBV5-1
J gene: TRBJ2-5
D gene: TRBD2
clone size: .
CDR3 DNA: TGCGCCAGCAGGAATCAACCGCCGACTAGCGGGGCCCAAGAGACCCAGTACTTC
CDR3 protein: CASRNQPPTSGAQETQYF

CDR3 length: 14
V gene: TRBV5-1
J gene: TRBJ2-7
D gene: TRBD2
clone size: .
CDR3 DNA: TGCGCCAGCAGCTTTGGGACTAGCGCCTACGAGCAGTACTTC
CDR3 protein: CASSFGTSAYEQYF

CDR3 length: 17
V gene: TRBV7-3
J gene: TRBJ2-1
D gene: TRBD2
clone size: .
CDR3 DNA: TGTGCCAGCAGCTTATCCATAACGACTAGCGGGAGTGGGGAGCAGTTCTTC
CDR3 protein: CASSLSITTSGSGEQFF

CDR3 length: 15
V gene: TRBV15
J gene: TRBJ1-2
D gene: .
clone size: .
CDR3 DNA: TGTGCCACCAGCAGAGGGACCCTCCCCCGGAGAGGCTACACCTTC
CDR3 protein: CATSRGTLPRRGYTF

CDR3 length: 13
V gene: TRBV20-1
J gene: TRBJ2-1
D gene: .
clone size: .
CDR3 DNA: TGCAGTGCTAGAGATGATAGCGACTATGAGCAGTTCTTC
CDR3 protein: CSARDDSDYEQFF

CDR3 length: 13
V gene: TRBV5-1
J gene: TRBJ2-1
D gene: .
clone size: .
CDR3 DNA: TGCGCCAGCAGCTTCGGTAGCGCGGGTGAGCAGTTCTTC
CDR3 protein: CASSFGSAGEQFF

CDR3 length: 17
V gene: TRBV7-9
J gene: TRBJ1-1
D gene: .
clone size: few
CDR3 DNA: TGTGCCAGCAGCCCTCGAGGGGTAGGTGATATGAACACTGAAGCTTTCTTT
CDR3 protein: CASSPRGVGDMNTEAFF

CDR3 length: 16
V gene: TRBV27
J gene: TRBJ2-7
D gene: TRBD2
clone size: few
CDR3 DNA: TGTGCCAGCAGTTTATCGCGGGGGACTAGCGCCTACGAGCAGTACTTC
CDR3 protein: CASSLSRGTSAYEQYF

CDR3 length: 14
V gene: TRBV6-5
J gene: TRBJ1-1
D gene: TRBD1
clone size: .
CDR3 DNA: TGTGCCAGCAGACCTCGTACAGGGGGCACTGATGCTTTCTTT
CDR3 protein: CASRPRTGGTDAFF

CDR3 length: 13
V gene: TRBV5-1
J gene: TRBJ1-5
D gene: .
clone size: .
CDR3 DNA: TGCGCCAGCAGCTTGGAGGGGACAAGGCCCCAGCATTTT
CDR3 protein: CASSLEGTRPQHF

CDR3 length: 15
V gene: TRBV6-5
J gene: TRBJ2-5
D gene: .
clone size: .
CDR3 DNA: TGTGCCAGCAGTTACTGGGGGGAGCATGGTGAGACCCAGTACTTC
CDR3 protein: CASSYWGEHGETQYF

CDR3 length: 15
V gene: TRBV10-3
J gene: TRBJ2-1
D gene: TRBD2
clone size: .
CDR3 DNA: TGTGCCATCAGCGTAGCGGGCTCTGCCTACAATGAGCAGTTCTTC
CDR3 protein: CAISVAGSAYNEQFF

CDR3 length: 16
V gene: TRBV20-1
J gene: TRBJ2-3
D gene: TRBD2
clone size: few
CDR3 DNA: TGCAGTGCTAGACCGGGACTAGCGGGAATGGCAGATACGCAGTATTTT
CDR3 protein: CSARPGLAGMADTQYF

CDR3 length: 14
V gene: TRBV5-1
J gene: TRBJ2-7
D gene: TRBD2
clone size: .
CDR3 DNA: TGCGCCAGCAGCTCGTTAGCCAGGGAGGGCGAGCAGTACTTC
CDR3 protein: CASSSLAREGEQYF

CDR3 length: 10
V gene: TRBV20-1
J gene: TRBJ2-7
D gene: .
clone size: few
CDR3 DNA: TGCAGTGCTCAAGGGTACGAGCAGTACTTC
CDR3 protein: CSAQGYEQYF

CDR3 length: 14
V gene: TRBV12-3/TRBV12-4
J gene: TRBJ2-2
D gene: .
clone size: .
CDR3 DNA: TGTGCCAGCACACTGGTCAGGGCCACCGGGGAGCTGTTTTTT
CDR3 protein: CASTLVRATGELFF

CDR3 length: 14
V gene: TRBV2
J gene: TRBJ2-5
D gene: .
clone size: few
CDR3 DNA: TGTGCCAGCAGTTACCCAGACAGGAAAGAGACCCAGTACTTC
CDR3 protein: CASSYPDRKETQYF

CDR3 length: 13
V gene: TRBV20-1
J gene: TRBJ2-7
D gene: TRBD1
clone size: few
CDR3 DNA: TGCAGTGCTAGGGGACAGGGCACCTACGAGCAGTACTTC
CDR3 protein: CSARGQGTYEQYF

CDR3 length: 15
V gene: TRBV12-3/TRBV12-4
J gene: TRBJ2-3
D gene: .
clone size: .
CDR3 DNA: TGTGCCAGCAGTTTAGGAGGGGGGAGCACAGATACGCAGTATTTT
CDR3 protein: CASSLGGGSTDTQYF

CDR3 length: 16
V gene: TRBV15
J gene: TRBJ2-7
D gene: TRBD1
clone size: .
CDR3 DNA: TGTGCCACCAGCTCCCCCCGAACAGGGGAGCCCTACGAGCAGTACTTC
CDR3 protein: CATSSPRTGEPYEQYF

CDR3 length: 16
V gene: TRBV28
J gene: TRBJ1-1
D gene: .
clone size: .
CDR3 DNA: TGTGCCAGCAGCCTAGGGCGGGTTATGGGGAACACTGAAGCTTTCTTT
CDR3 protein: CASSLGRVMGNTEAFF

CDR3 length: 17
V gene: TRBV4-1
J gene: TRBJ2-1
D gene: .
clone size: .
CDR3 DNA: TGCGCCAGCAGCCAAGAAGGGGCGGGACGACGAAACAATGAGCAGTTCTTC
CDR3 protein: CASSQEGAGRRNNEQFF

CDR3 length: 13
V gene: TRBV28
J gene: TRBJ2-7
D gene: .
clone size: few
CDR3 DNA: TGTGCCAGCAGAGTAGCGAGCTCCTACGAGCAGTACTTC
CDR3 protein: CASRVASSYEQYF

CDR3 length: 13
V gene: TRBV29-1
J gene: TRBJ1-1
D gene: TRBD1
clone size: many
CDR3 DNA: TGCAGCGCCACGGGACAGCTGAACACTGAAGCTTTCTTT
CDR3 protein: CSATGQLNTEAFF

CDR3 length: 13
V gene: TRBV20-1
J gene: TRBJ1-5
D gene: TRBD1
clone size: few
CDR3 DNA: TGCAGTGCTGCGGGACAGGGGAATCAGCCCCAGCATTTT
CDR3 protein: CSAAGQGNQPQHF

CDR3 length: 16
V gene: TRBV12-3/TRBV12-4
J gene: TRBJ2-1
D gene: .
clone size: few
CDR3 DNA: TGTGCCAGCAGCGACCTTACAGGAAGCTCCTACAATGAGCAGTTCTTC
CDR3 protein: CASSDLTGSSYNEQFF

CDR3 length: 14
V gene: TRBV18
J gene: TRBJ2-7
D gene: TRBD1
clone size: .
CDR3 DNA: TGTGCCAGCTCACTTACCGGGACAGATTGGGAGCAGTACTTC
CDR3 protein: CASSLTGTDWEQYF

CDR3 length: 12
V gene: TRBV19
J gene: TRBJ2-7
D gene: .
clone size: .
CDR3 DNA: TGTGCCAGTAGCCCGGACTGGTACGAGCAGTACTTC
CDR3 protein: CASSPDWYEQYF

CDR3 length: 15
V gene: TRBV27
J gene: TRBJ2-3
D gene: .
clone size: .
CDR3 DNA: TGTGCCAGCAGTTTATTGGGCGCAGCCACAGATACGCAGTATTTT
CDR3 protein: CASSLLGAATDTQYF

CDR3 length: 15
V gene: TRBV5-1
J gene: TRBJ2-7
D gene: TRBD2
clone size: .
CDR3 DNA: TGCGCCAGCAGCGCCAGCGGGAGGGCCAGTAACGAGCAGTACTTC
CDR3 protein: CASSASGRASNEQYF

CDR3 length: 14
V gene: TRBV20-1
J gene: TRBJ2-2
D gene: TRBD1
clone size: .
CDR3 DNA: TGCAGTGCTACGGGACAGGGGGCGACCGGGGAGCTGTTTTTT
CDR3 protein: CSATGQGATGELFF

CDR3 length: 14
V gene: TRBV6-5
J gene: TRBJ1-2
D gene: .
clone size: .
CDR3 DNA: TGTGCCAGCAGGACAGTACAAACTAACTATGGCTACACCTTC
CDR3 protein: CASRTVQTNYGYTF

CDR3 length: 14
V gene: TRBV9
J gene: TRBJ2-3
D gene: .
clone size: few
CDR3 DNA: TGTGCCAGCAGCGTAGCGGACCCCCTAGATACGCAGTATTTT
CDR3 protein: CASSVADPLDTQYF

CDR3 length: 15
V gene: TRBV20-1
J gene: TRBJ1-3
D gene: .
clone size: few
CDR3 DNA: TGCAGTGCCCCCGGTCAGGGAACGGCCGGAAACACCATATATTTT
CDR3 protein: CSAPGQGTAGNTIYF

CDR3 length: 14
V gene: TRBV5-1
J gene: TRBJ2-1
D gene: .
clone size: few
CDR3 DNA: TGCGCCAGCAGCGGCAGAGAGAACTACAATGAGCAGTTCTTC
CDR3 protein: CASSGRENYNEQFF

CDR3 length: 16
V gene: TRBV12-3/TRBV12-4
J gene: TRBJ2-4
D gene: TRBD2
clone size: few
CDR3 DNA: TGTGCCAGCAGTTTTTGGCTAGCGGGAGTTGGGAACATTCAGTACTTC
CDR3 protein: CASSFWLAGVGNIQYF

CDR3 length: 15
V gene: TRBV4-2
J gene: TRBJ1-2
D gene: .
clone size: few
CDR3 DNA: TGTGCCAGCAGCCGAGTGCCAGAGGGGGGCTATGGCTACACCTTC
CDR3 protein: CASSRVPEGGYGYTF

CDR3 length: 11
V gene: TRBV20-1
J gene: TRBJ2-7
D gene: .
clone size: .
CDR3 DNA: TGCAGTGCCGGACATCCCTACGAGCAGTACTTC
CDR3 protein: CSAGHPYEQYF

CDR3 length: 15
V gene: TRBV20-1
J gene: TRBJ2-3
D gene: TRBD2
clone size: .
CDR3 DNA: TGCAGTGCTATGGACGCGCGGGAGGATCGTGATACGCAGTATTTT
CDR3 protein: CSAMDAREDRDTQYF

CDR3 length: 13
V gene: TRBV3-1
J gene: TRBJ2-5
D gene: .
clone size: .
CDR3 DNA: TGTGCCAGCAGCCAAGTAAACGAAGAGACCCAGTACTTC
CDR3 protein: CASSQVNEETQYF

CDR3 length: 15
V gene: TRBV4-3
J gene: TRBJ2-4
D gene: .
clone size: .
CDR3 DNA: TGCGCCAGCAGCCAAGAGTCGGGAGTAAAAAACATTCAGTACTTC
CDR3 protein: CASSQESGVKNIQYF